The 13 T cell receptor beta chains given below trace back to one sample, sequenced in a study of radiation and T cells in renal cell carcinoma. The treatment denotes: 15 Gy SBRT to primary tumor, nephrectomy 4 weeks later. This table comes from immunoSEQ multiplex PCR, and its TCRdb copy is limited to in-frame clones, with some not included. The table includes about 13,000 clones, around a third detected once. The sample was tumor tissue, taken from a patient whose treatment included radiotherapy and nephrectomy. These TCRs come from a man aged 55-75 years with renal cell carcinoma.

There are a few counts of this clone. The chain couples TRBV11-2 to TRBJ2-5, with 11 nucleotides matching TRBD2. V trimming: 5 bases; J trimming: 2 bases; junction bases outside the gene matches: 4. The CDR3 consists of 15 residues. The germline V gene has CDR1 SGHAT and CDR2 FQNNGV. CDR3 residues: CASSEASGGQETQYF. The CDR3 nucleotides are TGTGCCAGCAGCGAGGCTAGCGGGGGGCAAGAGACCCAGTACTTC.

This clone was recorded at least ten times. The J gene is TRBJ1-2, the V gene TRBV9; 7 bases are shared with TRBD1. The trim removed 3 bases at V and 1 base at J, leaving 6 bases unmatched. Germline-derived CDR1 and CDR2 are SGDLS and YYNGEE. The length of the CDR3 is 15 residues. The CDR3 reads CASSDPQGSNYGYTF. DNA of the CDR3: TGTGCCAGCAGCGACCCACAGGGGAGTAACTATGGCTACACCTTC.

The chain links TRBV7-6 to TRBJ2-5; D remains unclear. The germline gives CDR1 SGHVS, CDR2 FNYEAQ. The CDR3 length is 14 residues. Trimming cost V 1 base and J 1 base, with 7 bases left between them. The CDR3 DNA sequence: TGTGCCAGCAGCTTAGTTGTAAGCCAAGAGACCCAGTACTTC. Amino acid sequence: CASSLVVSQETQYF. Based on the CDR3 plus reference TRBV7-6 and TRBJ2-5, the full variable domain is GAGVSQSPRYKVTKRGQDVALRCDPISGHVSLYWYRQALGQGPEFLTYFNYEAQQDKSGLPNDRFSAERPEGSISTLTIQRTEQRDSAMYRCASSLVVSQETQYFGPGTRLLVL.

This clone was counted ten times or more. The chain links TRBV5-4 to TRBJ2-1; D possibly uses TRBD1 or TRBD2 (5 bases each). The CDR3 spans 12 residues. Trimming left V 2 bases short and J 8 bases short, with 8 bases between. CDR1 is SGHNT and CDR2 is YYREEE in the germline V gene (reference sequence). CDR3 sequence reads: CASSFMGDEQFF. DNA of the CDR3: TGTGCCAGCAGCTTCATGGGGGATGAGCAGTTCTTC.

The rearrangement joins TRBV6-6 to TRBJ1-1, with D unresolved. This CDR3 has 14 amino acids. The V gene's germline CDR1 is MNHNY and CDR2 SVGAGI (reference sequence). The V gene lost 2 bases and the J gene lost 1 base, with 8 bases spanning the gap. The CDR3 protein is CASSYLTANTEAFF. The CDR3 DNA reads as TGTGCCAGCAGTTACCTGACGGCGAACACTGAAGCTTTCTTT.

The chain is built from TRBV6-6 and TRBJ2-3; D ambiguous. The CDR3 consists of 13 residues. Looked up from germline, CDR1 is MNHNY and CDR2 is SVGAGI (reference sequence). The V and J ends lost 4 bases and 4 bases respectively, with 9 bases between them. CDR3 DNA: TGTGCCAGCAGTTCGGATTGGGCAGATACGCAGTATTTT. Translated: CASSSDWADTQYF.

The chain couples TRBV9 to TRBJ1-5; D gene unclear. Germline V CDR1 and CDR2: SGDLS, YYNGEE. Trimming removed 2 bases at V and 3 bases at J, with 9 bases between. There are 14 residues in the CDR3. In DNA, the CDR3 is TGTGCCAGCAGCGTGGCTGTGGACAATCAGCCCCAGCATTTT. Translating it yields CASSVAVDNQPQHF. The full variable domain, rest sourced from reference TRBV9 and TRBJ1-5, is DSGVTQTPKHLITATGQRVTLRCSPRSGDLSVYWYQQSLDQGLQFLIQYYNGEERAKGNILERFSAQQFPDLHSELNLSSLELGDSALYFCASSVAVDNQPQHFGDGTRLSIL.

The V call is TRBV11-2, the J call TRBJ1-2, with a possible D match to TRBD1 (5 bases). Trimming took 1 base from V and 7 from J, leaving 16 bases between them. The length of the CDR3 is 15 residues. Germline assignment: CDR1 SGHAT and CDR2 FQNNGV. The CDR3 protein is CASSLALARQGGYTF. The CDR3 nucleotides are TGTGCCAGCAGCTTAGCCCTGGCAAGGCAGGGTGGCTACACCTTC.

This clone was seen more than once but under ten times. This chain connects TRBV5-5 to TRBJ2-7; 7 bases line up with TRBD2. Germline trimming cut 0 bases from V and 2 bases from J; bases unmatched to any gene: 5. This CDR3 is built from 15 residues. Germline loops: CDR1 SGHKS, CDR2 YYEKEE (reference sequence). The CDR3 protein is CASSLGAGVTYEQYF. DNA for the CDR3: TGTGCCAGCAGCTTGGGCGCGGGGGTGACCTACGAGCAGTACTTC.

This rearrangement joins TRBV9 to TRBJ1-1, with no clear D. Germline CDR1 reads SGDLS; CDR2 reads YYNGEE. V lost 0 bases and J 8 bases, leaving 11 bases between the germline ends. The CDR3 consists of 13 residues. CDR3 bases: TGTGCCAGCAGCGTAGTTCCCCTAGGGGAAGCTTTCTTT. It specifies CASSVVPLGEAFF. Complete variable domain (other parts from reference TRBV9 and TRBJ1-1): DSGVTQTPKHLITATGQRVTLRCSPRSGDLSVYWYQQSLDQGLQFLIQYYNGEERAKGNILERFSAQQFPDLHSELNLSSLELGDSALYFCASSVVPLGEAFFGQGTRLTVV.

This chain connects TRBV4-3 to TRBJ2-6, with D unresolved. V lost 0 bases, J lost 0 bases, and 3 bases lay in between. The CDR3 is 15 residues long. CDR1 LGHNA and CDR2 YSLEER come from the germline V gene. CDR3 sequence reads: CASSQDVSGANVLTF. CDR3 in DNA: TGCGCCAGCAGCCAAGATGTCTCTGGGGCCAACGTCCTGACTTTC.

J is TRBJ2-1 and V is TRBV19; possible D gene TRBD2, 6 bases. The ends were cut back, 4 bases at V and 4 bases at J, with 14 bases in the middle. The CDR3 spans 15 residues. Germline CDR1 reads LNHDA; CDR2 reads SQIVND (reference sequence). CDR3 in DNA: TGTGCCAGTAGTAATCCGGGACTGACATACAATGAGCAGTTCTTC. This sequence encodes CASSNPGLTYNEQFF.

The rearrangement links TRBV7-2 to TRBJ2-7; the D gene is possibly TRBD2 (7 bases). The V end was cut by 8 bases, the J end by 1 base, with 9 bases between. Per the germline V gene, CDR1 is SGHTA and CDR2 is FQGNSA. The CDR3 is 12 amino acids. CDR3 nucleotide sequence: TGTGCCAGCGGGAGGGGGTCCTACGAGCAGTACTTC. It translates to CASGRGSYEQYF.